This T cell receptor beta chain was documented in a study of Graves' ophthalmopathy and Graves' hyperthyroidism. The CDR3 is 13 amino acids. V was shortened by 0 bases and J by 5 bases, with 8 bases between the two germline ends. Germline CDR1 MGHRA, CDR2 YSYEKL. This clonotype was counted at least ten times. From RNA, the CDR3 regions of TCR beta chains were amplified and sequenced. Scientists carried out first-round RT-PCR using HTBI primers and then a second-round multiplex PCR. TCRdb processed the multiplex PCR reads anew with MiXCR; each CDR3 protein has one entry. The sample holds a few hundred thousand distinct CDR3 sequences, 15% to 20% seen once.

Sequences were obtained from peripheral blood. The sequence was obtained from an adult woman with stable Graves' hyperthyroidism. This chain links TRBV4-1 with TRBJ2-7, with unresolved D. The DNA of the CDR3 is TGCGCCAGCAGCCAAGACTCGGAGAACGAGCAGTACTTC. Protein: CASSQDSENEQYF.